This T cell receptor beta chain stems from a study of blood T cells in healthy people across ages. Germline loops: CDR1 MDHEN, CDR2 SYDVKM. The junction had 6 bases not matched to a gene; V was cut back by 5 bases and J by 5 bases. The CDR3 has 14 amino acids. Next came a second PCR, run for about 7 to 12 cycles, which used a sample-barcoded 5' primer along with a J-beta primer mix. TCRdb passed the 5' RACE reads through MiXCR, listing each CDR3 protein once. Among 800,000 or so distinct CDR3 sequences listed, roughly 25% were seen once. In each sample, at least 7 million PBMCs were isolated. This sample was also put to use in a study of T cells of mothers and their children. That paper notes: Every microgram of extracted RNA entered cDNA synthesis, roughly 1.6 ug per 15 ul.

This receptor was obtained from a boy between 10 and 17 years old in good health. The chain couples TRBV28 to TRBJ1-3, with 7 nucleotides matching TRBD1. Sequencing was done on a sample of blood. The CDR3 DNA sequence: TGTGCCAGCAGTCCCGACAGGGTTAGAAACACCATATATTTT. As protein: CASSPDRVRNTIYF.